These 18 T cell receptor beta chains were sequenced from one sample in a study of T cell responses to AZD1222 COVID-19 vaccine. Sequencing was performed with immunoSEQ multiplex PCR; in TCRdb, only in-frame clones are kept and a portion is missing. The table records 150,000 or so clones, approximately 90% of them present only once. Sequenced material: peripheral blood, taken 28 days after the second AZD1222 dose. The receptors originated from an adult who received the AZD1222 COVID-19 vaccine.

The chain carries TRBV7-2 and TRBJ1-6; D might be TRBD1 (5 bases). The CDR3 covers 13 residues. With 1 base removed from V and 7 bases from J, the gap between germline ends came to 5 bases. Looked up from germline, CDR1 is SGHTA and CDR2 is FQGNSA. CDR3 residues: CASSLDRNSPLHF. In nucleotides, the CDR3 is TGTGCCAGCAGCTTAGACAGGAATTCACCCCTCCACTTT.

This chain joins TRBV12-3 or TRBV12-4 and TRBJ2-2; D is perhaps TRBD2 (6 bases). V gave up 10 bases and J gave up 3 bases, with 12 bases separating them. The CDR3 is 13 residues long. As DNA, the CDR3 is TGTGCCAAAAGGGACTCCTACACCGGGGAGCTGTTTTTT. Encoded protein: CAKRDSYTGELFF.

CDR3 loop: CASSLEAGTDTQYF. The CDR3 DNA is TGTGCCAGCAGCTTAGAGGCGGGAACAGATACGCAGTATTTT. This chain joins TRBV7-2 and TRBJ2-3; perhaps TRBD2 as D (6 bases). Trimming cost V 1 base and J 3 bases, with 8 bases left between them. The CDR3 has 14 residues. Per germline, CDR1 SGHTA and CDR2 FQGNSA.

This clone appeared a single time. The chain joins TRBV7-2 to TRBJ1-2; D is uncertain. CDR3 length equals 13 residues. The V gene lost 0 bases and the J gene lost 1 base, with 3 bases spanning the gap. The germline V gene encodes CDR1 SGHTA and CDR2 FQGNSA. CDR3 DNA: TGTGCCAGCAGCTTAGCAATTAACTATGGCTACACCTTC. Protein: CASSLAINYGYTF.

As concerns this clone: One end of the junction is discordant with germline, which a read error may explain. The V call is TRBV7-7, the J call TRBJ2-1, with 8 bases matching TRBD2. Germline CDR1 is SSHAT and CDR2 is FNYEAQ (reference sequence). This CDR3 is 15 amino acids long. The CDR3 spells CASSLTAGGYNEQFF. CDR3 nucleotides: TGTGCTAGCAGCTTAACGGCGGGAGGTTACAATGAGCAGTTCTTC.

The V and J genes are TRBV4-1 and TRBJ1-4, with D unclear. The ends were cut back, 0 bases at V and 4 bases at J, with 12 bases in the middle. The CDR3 runs 16 residues. Germline V lookup: CDR1 MGHRA, CDR2 YSYEKL. The CDR3 here is CASSQDHGGLNEKLFF. The CDR3 DNA reads TGCGCCAGCAGCCAAGATCATGGAGGGCTTAATGAAAAACTGTTTTTT.

This rearrangement joins TRBV7-2 to TRBJ2-5; 8 bases line up with TRBD1. J gave up 1 base and V 1 base, and 11 bases lay outside the gene matches. Germline CDR1 reads SGHTA; CDR2 reads FQGNSA. The CDR3 is made up of 18 amino acids. Written as DNA, the CDR3 is TGTGCCAGCAGCTTAGGAGTCAGGGGGCCGTTAGCCCAAGAGACCCAGTACTTC. Protein: CASSLGVRGPLAQETQYF.

V usage is TRBV7-9 and J usage is TRBJ2-2, with TRBD2 identical over 8 bases. Germline-derived CDR1 and CDR2 are SEHNR and FQNEAQ (reference sequence). The J segment lost 3 bases and the V segment lost 5 bases, leaving 11 bases of the junction unmatched. The CDR3 has 17 amino acids. In DNA form, the CDR3 reads TGTGCCAGCAGCCCCGGAAGCGGGGGACTCTACACCGGGGAGCTGTTTTTT. Protein product: CASSPGSGGLYTGELFF.

This chain joins TRBV6-4 and TRBJ2-1; D may be TRBD2 (5 bases). Trimming stripped 7 bases from V and 0 bases from J, with 7 bases between. This CDR3 comprises 13 residues. CDR1 is MRHNA and CDR2 is SNTAGT in the germline V gene. Written as DNA, the CDR3 is TGTGCCAGCATCGGGGACTCCTACAATGAGCAGTTCTTC. It translates to CASIGDSYNEQFF.

The genes are TRBV15 and TRBJ2-2; tentative D call: TRBD2 (5 bases). Per germline, CDR1 LNHNV and CDR2 YYDKDF (reference sequence). The CDR3 has 15 residues. Trimming left V 1 base short and J 0 bases short, with 6 bases between. The CDR3 loop reads CATSRVRANTGELFF. CDR3 DNA sequence: TGTGCCACCAGCAGAGTGAGGGCGAACACCGGGGAGCTGTTTTTT.

The chain links TRBV19 to TRBJ1-3, with D unresolved. V lost 5 bases to trimming and J lost 3 bases, with 23 bases between them. Germline CDR1 LNHDA, CDR2 SQIVND (reference sequence). This CDR3 contains 18 residues. In DNA, the CDR3 is TGTGCCAGTAGTCAATATCTAACCCCCCCGCCAGGTGGAAACACCATATATTTT. Encoded protein: CASSQYLTPPPGGNTIYF. Drawing the rest from reference TRBV19 and TRBJ1-3, the complete variable domain is DGGITQSPKYLFRKEGQNVTLSCEQNLNHDAMYWYRQDPGQGLRLIYYSQIVNDFQKGDIAEGYSVSREKKESFPLTVTSAQKNPTAFYLCASSQYLTPPPGGNTIYFGEGSWLTVV.

The sample holds one count of this clone. The chain is built from TRBV6-7 and TRBJ2-3; D possibly corresponds to TRBD2 (7 bases). TRBV6-7 is flagged as an ORF with uncertain function. V lost 2 bases to trimming and J lost 1 base, with 28 bases between them. The CDR3 spans 21 residues. The chain's CDR3 is CASSYPEQVADRGGGTDTQYF. The CDR3 region has the DNA TGTGCCAGCAGTTACCCTGAACAGGTCGCGGATAGGGGGGGCGGCACAGATACGCAGTATTTT.

The gene calls are TRBV7-8 and TRBJ1-1, with TRBD1 identical over 7 bases. Germline values: CDR1 SGHVS, CDR2 FQNEAQ. The CDR3 has 14 amino acids. Losses at the gene ends were 5 bases for V and 1 base for J; bases not matched to a gene: 4. Here the CDR3 DNA reads TGTGCCAGCAGCCCCAGGGGGGGGAACACTGAAGCTTTCTTT. Translated, it gives CASSPRGGNTEAFF. Using reference TRBV7-8 and TRBJ1-1 for the parts outside the CDR3, the full variable domain is GAGVSQSPRYKVAKRGQDVALRCDPISGHVSLFWYQQALGQGPEFLTYFQNEAQLDKSGLPSDRFFAERPEGSVSTLKIQRTQQEDSAVYLCASSPRGGNTEAFFGQGTRLTVV.

V usage is TRBV19 and J usage is TRBJ2-2; 9 nucleotides line up with TRBD2. This CDR3 is built from 15 residues. Germline lookup yields CDR1 LNHDA and CDR2 SQIVND (reference sequence). Trimming at V came to 6 bases and at J to 3 bases, leaving 5 bases not matched to a gene. This chain's CDR3 is CASSETSGDTGELFF. Here the CDR3 DNA reads TGTGCCAGTAGCGAGACTAGCGGAGACACCGGGGAGCTGTTTTTT.

The chain employs TRBV6-1 and TRBJ2-7; D could derive from TRBD1 or TRBD2 (7 bases each). The V gene lost 8 bases and the J gene lost 4 bases, with 18 bases spanning the gap. This CDR3 region has 14 residues. Germline CDR1 is MNHNS and CDR2 is SASEGT. The CDR3 DNA sequence: TGTGCCAGCTCCCTCAGGGGGGGGTCGTACGAGCAGTACTTC. Translation gives CASSLRGGSYEQYF.

The chain has TRBV10-2 and TRBJ2-7, with 8 bases identical to TRBD2. V lost 6 bases, J lost 0 bases, and 13 bases stayed unmatched. Germline CDR1 is WSHSY and CDR2 is SAAADI. CDR3 length: 17 amino acids. Written as DNA, the CDR3 is TGCGCCAGCAGCGCTCTAGCGGGCAAGCTGAGCTCCTACGAGCAGTACTTC. It yields the protein CASSALAGKLSSYEQYF.

The gene calls are TRBV11-3 and TRBJ2-1; D is uncertain. The CDR3 sequence is 14 residues long. The V end was cut by 5 bases, the J end by 6 bases, with 14 bases between. Germline CDR1 is SGHNT and CDR2 is YENEEA. CDR3 bases: TGTGCCAGCAGCCCCTCAATTGAGACCAATGAGCAGTTCTTC. Translating it yields CASSPSIETNEQFF.

The chain couples TRBV3-1 (or the pseudogene TRBV3-2) to TRBJ1-2, with D perhaps matching TRBD1 (5 bases). V was cut by 2 bases and J by 4 bases, with 11 bases left in between. The CDR3 is 14 residues long. Germline V gene data show CDR1 as LGHDT and CDR2 as YNNKEL (reference sequence). This chain's CDR3 is CASSQTGHSYGYTF. CDR3 sequence (DNA): TGTGCCAGCAGCCAAACAGGACACTCCTATGGCTACACCTTC.